This T cell receptor (beta chain) was observed in a study of T cells after yellow fever vaccination. Study-level background: Fractions of limited cellularity were prepared by means of SMART-Seq v4 Ultra Low Input. Study-wide results and caveats: In FACS-sorted repertoires, abundant clonotypes from the bulk population could appear as contaminants. The study found a weaker secondary response that peaked faster, day 5 versus 15.

Conversion of TCR transcripts into cDNA relied on 5'RACE template switching, which added a universal primer site and UMIs. One entry per CDR3 protein, called by TCRdb with MiXCR from the 5' RACE reads. The sample consists of 450,000 to 600,000 distinct CDR3 sequences, roughly 12% of them appearing once. This clonotype was recorded a few times. Its antigen is still unknown. V shed 6 bases, J shed 2 bases, and the junction held 3 bases outside the gene matches. This CDR3 is 12 amino acids long. From germline, CDR1 is DFQATT and CDR2 SNEGSKA (reference sequence). This chain uses TRBV20-1 with TRBJ2-5; the match to TRBD1 covers 7 bases. This TCR derives from a man in his thirties or forties who received the YFV17D yellow fever vaccine. The source was PBMCs, collected on the day of the yellow fever booster vaccination. CDR3 sequence reads: CSARGKQETQYF. The DNA for the CDR3 is TGCAGTGCCAGGGGGAAACAAGAGACCCAGTACTTC.